Each of the 20 T cell receptor beta chains below was sequenced from the same sample in a study of technical replicates of blood from several donors. Produced via immunoSEQ multiplex PCR; TCRdb's table is partial and in-frame only. The sample contains 55,000 to 80,000 clones, roughly 93% of which appear only once. The specimen was T cells isolated from PBMCs. All receptors come from a human donor in good health.

The V call is TRBV6-1, the J call TRBJ1-5, with 9 bases aligning to TRBD1. The CDR3 length is 13 residues. After removal of 6 bases from V and 6 bases from J, the junction contained 3 bases not matched to a gene. CDR1 is MNHNS and CDR2 is SASEGT in the germline V gene. Here the CDR3 DNA reads TGTGCCAGCAGCACAGGGGGCCGTCAGCCCCAGCATTTT. Its protein product is CASSTGGRQPQHF.

The chain is built from TRBV6-1 and TRBJ2-7; 10 positions agree with TRBD1. Per germline, CDR1 MNHNS and CDR2 SASEGT. Germline trimming cut 7 bases from V and 3 bases from J; bases unmatched to any gene: 9. CDR3 length: 15 amino acids. The CDR3 coding sequence is TGTGCCAGCACCTCCGGGACAGGGGCATACTACGAGCAGTACTTC. Protein sequence: CASTSGTGAYYEQYF.

V and J are TRBV4-1 and TRBJ2-7; 7 nucleotides align to TRBD2. The CDR3 length is 15 residues. V shed 1 base, J shed 3 bases, and the junction held 6 bases outside the gene matches. The germline gives CDR1 MGHRA, CDR2 YSYEKL. CDR3: CASSQAGGVYYEQYF. The CDR3 nucleotides are TGCGCCAGCAGCCAAGCGGGAGGAGTTTACTACGAGCAGTACTTC.

This sequence joins TRBV27 and TRBJ1-2; no definite D call. The CDR3 consists of 15 residues. Trimming removed 5 bases at V and 4 bases at J, with 17 bases between. Per germline, CDR1 MNHEY and CDR2 SMNVEV (reference sequence). This CDR3 is CASSLDQRWVYGYTF. The CDR3 DNA reads as TGTGCCAGCAGTCTTGATCAGCGGTGGGTCTATGGCTACACCTTC.

The V gene is TRBV6-1, the J gene TRBJ1-1, with D possibly being TRBD1 (6 bases). Deletions cut 4 bases from V and 4 bases from J, with 13 bases between. The CDR3 length is 14 residues. Germline assignment: CDR1 MNHNS and CDR2 SASEGT. Written as DNA, the CDR3 is TGTGCCAGCAGTGGCCGGGACAAGGGCACTGAAGCTTTCTTT. This gives the protein CASSGRDKGTEAFF.

The V and J genes are TRBV18 and TRBJ2-7, with TRBD2 matching over 10 bases. This CDR3 region has 16 residues. After removal of 1 base from V and 3 bases from J, the junction contained 6 bases not matched to a gene. Per the germline V gene, CDR1 is KGHSH and CDR2 is LQKENI. CDR3 DNA sequence: TGTGCCAGCTCACCACAGTTAGCGGGGGGAAACTACGAGCAGTACTTC. Translating gives CASSPQLAGGNYEQYF.

The chain recombines TRBV5-1 with TRBJ2-1, with D tentatively TRBD1 (7 bases). Trimming took off 0 bases at V and 4 bases at J, with 11 bases between the two ends. CDR1 and CDR2 (germline): SGHRS, YFSETQ. The CDR3 is 15 amino acids. The CDR3 here is CASSLGTGGYNEQFF. CDR3 nucleotide sequence: TGCGCCAGCAGCTTGGGGACAGGAGGGTACAATGAGCAGTTCTTC. Full variable domain (rest looked up from reference TRBV5-1 and TRBJ2-1): KAGVTQTPRYLIKTRGQQVTLSCSPISGHRSVSWYQQTPGQGLQFLFEYFSETQRNKGNFPGRFSGRQFSNSRSEMNVSTLELGDSALYLCASSLGTGGYNEQFFGPGTRLTVL.

V and J are TRBV27 and TRBJ2-7, with TRBD2 as a possible D gene (6 bases). Germline lookup yields CDR1 MNHEY and CDR2 SMNVEV (reference sequence). The CDR3 contains 17 residues. Trimming took off 6 bases at V and 2 bases at J, with 23 bases between the two ends. The CDR3 loop is CASSPGVGDPHPYEQYF. DNA for the CDR3: TGTGCCAGCAGCCCGGGGGTCGGGGACCCTCATCCCTACGAGCAGTACTTC.

The rearrangement uses TRBV5-1 and TRBJ1-2; the match to TRBD1 covers 7 bases. The J segment lost 8 bases and the V segment lost 1 base, leaving 17 bases of the junction unmatched. Looked up from germline, CDR1 is SGHRS and CDR2 is YFSETQ. This CDR3 has 17 amino acids. For the CDR3, the DNA is TGCGCCAGCAGCTTGAAAATGGGACAGTTCTTTGAAGGGGGCTACACCTTC. Protein sequence: CASSLKMGQFFEGGYTF.

This clone was detected only once. This chain connects TRBV5-6 to TRBJ1-5, with D perhaps matching TRBD1 (5 bases). This CDR3 has 14 amino acids. Deletions cut 4 bases from V and 3 bases from J, with 11 bases between. Germline CDR1 reads SGHDT; CDR2 reads YYEEEE. The CDR3 DNA sequence: TGTGCCAGCAGCCGAAGACAGTCCAATCAGCCCCAGCATTTT. Translated, it gives CASSRRQSNQPQHF.

The chain links TRBV9 to TRBJ1-2, with 7 bases matching TRBD1. With 0 bases clipped from V and 7 bases from J, the junction kept 6 bases outside the gene matches. CDR1 and CDR2 (germline): SGDLS, YYNGEE. CDR3 length: 14 residues. CDR3 in DNA: TGTGCCAGCAGCGTAGGACAGGGTGAGCTTGGCTACACCTTC. Translating it yields CASSVGQGELGYTF.

This clone was detected only once. This sequence joins TRBV4-2 and TRBJ2-5, with 10 bases lining up with TRBD2. Germline V lookup: CDR1 LGHNA, CDR2 YNFKEQ. The ends lost 4 bases at V and 3 bases at J; junction bases unmatched: 23. The CDR3 contains 21 residues. In nucleotides, the CDR3 is TGTGCCAGCAGCCGAGGCTTGGGACTAGCGCTATCTTACGGGCATAAAGAGACCCAGTACTTC. Encoded protein: CASSRGLGLALSYGHKETQYF.

The CDR3 region is CASGATSGNTIYF. DNA of the CDR3: TGCGCCAGCGGGGCGACCTCTGGAAACACCATATATTTT. The chain couples TRBV4-1 to TRBJ1-3, with D possibly being TRBD1 (5 bases). CDR1 and CDR2 from the germline V gene are MGHRA and YSYEKL. V gave up 8 bases and J gave up 0 bases, with 8 bases separating them. CDR3 size: 13 residues.

The chain employs TRBV5-6 and TRBJ1-1; the D gene is possibly TRBD1 (6 bases). The CDR3 totals 13 residues. CDR1 and CDR2 from the germline V gene are SGHDT and YYEEEE. Between the trimmed V and J ends, which lost 2 bases and 6 bases, there was a span of 11 bases. The CDR3 protein is CASSFAWGPEAFF. The CDR3 DNA follows: TGTGCCAGCAGCTTTGCTTGGGGGCCTGAAGCTTTCTTT.

The rearrangement uses TRBV2 and TRBJ1-5, with 8 bases identical to TRBD1. V shed 4 bases, J shed 8 bases, and the junction held 1 base outside the gene matches. The length of the CDR3 is 12 residues. The germline V gene has CDR1 SNHLY and CDR2 FYNNEI. CDR3 sequence: CASSVQGEPQHF. Here the CDR3 DNA reads TGTGCCAGCAGTGTACAGGGGGAGCCCCAGCATTTT.

Written as DNA, the CDR3 is TGTGCCAGCAGTGAGACAGGGGGGTATGGCTACACCTTC. It is translated as CASSETGGYGYTF. This sequence joins TRBV28 and TRBJ1-2; 9 bases align to TRBD1. Trimming cost V 5 bases and J 5 bases; bases outside gene matches: 3. This CDR3 is built from 13 residues. Germline loops: CDR1 MDHEN, CDR2 SYDVKM.

The chain combines TRBV6-1 with TRBJ2-7; 12 nucleotides agree with TRBD2. Germline V gene lookup returns CDR1 MNHNS and CDR2 SASEGT. The CDR3 consists of 18 residues. Trimming cost V 2 bases and J 0 bases; bases outside gene matches: 8. In nucleotides, the CDR3 is TGTGCCAGCAGTGAAAGGACTAGCGGGATCCTGAGCTCCTACGAGCAGTACTTC. Translation gives CASSERTSGILSSYEQYF.

The rearrangement joins TRBV5-1 to TRBJ2-7; TRBD1 matches at 7 bases. Unmatched junction bases numbered 3, after V lost 4 bases and J lost 2 bases. In germline, CDR1 is SGHRS, CDR2 YFSETQ. There are 13 residues in the CDR3. The CDR3 reads CASSRGTAYEQYF. CDR3 DNA sequence: TGCGCCAGCAGCCGTGGGACAGCCTACGAGCAGTACTTC.

V usage is TRBV7-6 and J usage is TRBJ2-3; 13 bases are shared with TRBD2. The CDR3 length is 17 residues. Germline-derived CDR1 and CDR2 are SGHVS and FNYEAQ. Trimming removed 4 bases from V and 0 bases from J; junction bases left unmatched: 4. CDR3 amino acids: CASSSGLAGRSTDTQYF. CDR3 DNA: TGTGCCAGCAGCTCGGGACTAGCGGGGAGGAGCACAGATACGCAGTATTTT.

This chain's CDR3 is CAISESLGTESITYEQYF. CDR3 DNA: TGTGCCATCAGTGAGTCCTTGGGGACAGAATCGATCACCTACGAGCAGTACTTC. The chain joins TRBV10-3 to TRBJ2-7; 7 positions match TRBD1. V lost 0 bases to trimming and J lost 2 bases; unmatched junction nucleotides: 13. The CDR3 spans 18 residues. In germline, CDR1 is ENHRY, CDR2 SYGVKD.